The rows below give T cell receptor beta chains drawn from one sample of a study of Ad26.COV2.S vaccination and SARS-CoV-2 variants. Sequencing used immunoSEQ multiplex PCR; TCRdb keeps in-frame clones, though not all of them. The sample shows about 400,000 clones, around nine tenths of them seen only once. Source: peripheral blood, taken in a trial of Ad26.COV2.S vaccine versus placebo. The origin of the receptors is a person between 18 and 65 years old who received the Ad26.COV2.S COVID-19 vaccine or a placebo. Each CDR3 is given with its conserved first and last residue. Each record gives: CDR3 length, J gene, clone size, V gene, D gene, CDR3 DNA, CDR3 protein. D genes are given only for firm matches. A clone size is listed for some rows: how often the clone was seen (once, few, many), or a class if it is expanded.

15 TRBJ1-1 NA TRBV5-1 NA TGCGCCAGCAGCCGGGCCGGACAAATGAACACTGAAGCTTTCTTT CASSRAGQMNTEAFF
15 TRBJ2-7 NA TRBV4-1 TRBD1 TGCGCCAGCAGCCAAGTCCACAGGGGCGCCTACGAGCAGTACTTC CASSQVHRGAYEQYF
14 TRBJ2-2 once TRBV2 NA TGTGCCAGCAGCGCCGACAGGAACACCGGGGAGCTGTTTTTT CASSADRNTGELFF
13 TRBJ2-7 NA TRBV30 NA TGTGCCTGGAGGGGCGGGGGCTATAGCGAGCAGTACTTC CAWRGGGYSEQYF
16 TRBJ2-1 NA TRBV19 TRBD2 TGTGCCAGTAGTATGTTGGGGCTAGCGGGATTGAATGAGCAGTTCTTC CASSMLGLAGLNEQFF
14 TRBJ2-1 NA TRBV2 NA TGTGCCAGCAGTGAGGCAGGCTCCTACAATGAGCAGTTCTTC CASSEAGSYNEQFF
15 TRBJ2-7 NA TRBV9 NA TGTGCCAGCAGCGTAGGTACAGGCGGGCCTTACGAGCAGTACTTC CASSVGTGGPYEQYF
16 TRBJ2-7 NA TRBV6-1 NA TGTGCCAGCAGTGTCTTTCAGGACAACCCCATTTCCGAGCAGTACTTC CASSVFQDNPISEQYF
15 TRBJ1-6 NA TRBV2 NA TGTGCCAGCAGTGAATGGTCAGGCTCGGATTCACCCCTCCACTTT CASSEWSGSDSPLHF
16 TRBJ2-7 few TRBV27 NA TGTGCCAGCAGTCCGGCTGGAGGCCTACTCTCCTACGAGCAGTACTTC CASSPAGGLLSYEQYF
15 TRBJ2-7 NA TRBV6-1 NA TGTGCCAGCAGTGATAGACAGAGGGTCTCCTACGAGCAGTACTTC CASSDRQRVSYEQYF
15 TRBJ2-1 NA TRBV28 TRBD2 TGTGCCAGCAGTCATGGGACTAGCGGATACAATGAGCAGTTCTTC CASSHGTSGYNEQFF
16 TRBJ2-5 NA TRBV11-3 NA TGTGCCAGCAGCCCGATAGGACCCAGGGACCAAGAGACCCAGTACTTC CASSPIGPRDQETQYF
15 TRBJ2-7 once TRBV4-1 TRBD2 TGCGCCAGCAGCCAGCCAGCGGGAGGAGTCTACGAGCAGTACTTC CASSQPAGGVYEQYF
13 TRBJ1-1 few TRBV6-2/TRBV6-3 TRBD1 TGTGCCAGCAGCGTTACAGGGGGCACTGAAGCTTTCTTT CASSVTGGTEAFF
15 TRBJ1-2 NA TRBV30 NA TGTGCCTGGAGTAGAGGGCCGGGGGGCCCCAGCGGCTACACCTTC CAWSRGPGGPSGYTF
19 TRBJ2-6 NA TRBV4-2 TRBD1 TGTGCCAGCAGCCGTCCCGGGACAGGGGCGGGCTCTGGGGCCAACGTCCTGACTTTC CASSRPGTGAGSGANVLTF
15 TRBJ2-3 NA TRBV6-4 TRBD2 TGTGCCAGCAGTCCCCTAGCGGGAGCTTCAGATACGCAGTATTTT CASSPLAGASDTQYF
16 TRBJ2-2 NA TRBV11-2 TRBD1 TGTGCCAGCAGCCCTATTGCTGGACAGGGGCCCGGGGAGCTGTTTTTT CASSPIAGQGPGELFF
14 TRBJ2-5 NA TRBV28 TRBD2 TGTGCCAGCCGGGGCGGGAGTAGGGCGGAGACCCAGTACTTC CASRGGSRAETQYF
18 TRBJ2-6 NA TRBV10-2 NA TGCGCCAGCAGTACCCCGACAGGCGGTCCCTCTGGGGCCAACGTCCTGACTTTC CASSTPTGGPSGANVLTF
15 TRBJ1-4 NA TRBV15 NA TGTGCCACCAGCAGAGATCGGCTCAAGAATGAAAAACTGTTTTTT CATSRDRLKNEKLFF
13 TRBJ2-4 NA TRBV9 NA TGTGCCAGCAGCCACCGGATCGAAAACATTCAGTACTTC CASSHRIENIQYF
11 TRBJ2-1 once TRBV28 NA TGTGCCAGCAGTTCCACCCGAGAGCAGTTCTTC CASSSTREQFF
13 TRBJ1-1 NA TRBV6-5 NA TGTGCCAGCAGACCCGAATTAGGGCAAGGAGCTTTCTTT CASRPELGQGAFF
15 TRBJ1-5 NA TRBV2 NA TGTGCCAGCAGTGAAGGACGGGTCGGCAATCAGCCCCAGCATTTT CASSEGRVGNQPQHF
17 TRBJ2-3 few TRBV10-3 TRBD2 TGTGCCATCAGTGAGTCAGGACTAGCGGAGACGACAGATACGCAGTATTTT CAISESGLAETTDTQYF
16 TRBJ2-3 NA TRBV11-3 TRBD2 TGTGCCAGCAGCCCCTCGGGGGGGCGTAGCACAGATACGCAGTATTTT CASSPSGGRSTDTQYF
12 TRBJ1-2 NA TRBV10-3 NA TGTGCCATCAGTGAGCAGGTAGCTGGCTACACCTTC CAISEQVAGYTF
16 TRBJ1-1 few TRBV29-1 NA TGCAGCGTTGAAGGCGAGCCGCCATCGAGCGACACTGAAGCTTTCTTT CSVEGEPPSSDTEAFF
13 TRBJ2-1 NA TRBV29-1 NA TGCAGCGTAACCCTGACAGGTAGCCATGAGCAGTTCTTC CSVTLTGSHEQFF
18 TRBJ2-6 once TRBV5-1 TRBD1 TGCGCCAGCAGCTCGGGACAGGGGTTGCTCTCTGGGGCCAACGTCCTGACTTTC CASSSGQGLLSGANVLTF
12 TRBJ2-1 NA TRBV29-1 NA TGCAGCGTTGAAGGACGGTACAATGAGCAGTTCTTC CSVEGRYNEQFF
15 TRBJ1-6 once TRBV5-1 TRBD1 TGCGCCAGCAGCGCAAACAGGGGGGCTAATTCACCCCTCCACTTT CASSANRGANSPLHF
14 TRBJ1-3 NA TRBV11-2 NA TGTGCCAGCAGCTTAGAGGGGATTGGAAACACCATATATTTT CASSLEGIGNTIYF
15 TRBJ1-5 NA TRBV4-3 NA TGCGCCAGCAGCCGAGCTCACAGGGGCAATCAGCCCCAGCATTTT CASSRAHRGNQPQHF
14 TRBJ1-1 NA TRBV12-5 NA TGTGCTAGTGGGGAAAGGGGGGCTTCTAATGGTGCTTTCTTT CASGERGASNGAFF
16 TRBJ2-1 NA TRBV4-3 TRBD1 TGCGCCAGCAGCCAAGATCGAGGGACAGGTAACAATGAGCAGTTCTTC CASSQDRGTGNNEQFF
15 TRBJ2-5 NA TRBV5-6 NA TGTGCCAGCAGCTTGGTACTACCTCAACAAGAGACCCAGTACTTC CASSLVLPQQETQYF
12 TRBJ2-7 NA TRBV10-3 NA TGTGCCATCAGTCCCCGGGACCACGAGCAGTACTTC CAISPRDHEQYF
16 TRBJ1-2 NA TRBV6-1 NA TGTGCCAGCAGTGATAGACGACGGTGGGGTAACTATGGCTACACCTTC CASSDRRRWGNYGYTF
17 TRBJ2-4 NA TRBV30 TRBD2 TGTGCCTGGAGCCCGGGACTATCCAAAATAGCCAAAAACATTCAGTACTTC CAWSPGLSKIAKNIQYF
14 TRBJ2-7 NA TRBV4-1 TRBD1 TGCGCCAGCAGCCCCCGGGACAGGAACTACGAGCAGTACTTC CASSPRDRNYEQYF
24 TRBJ2-7 NA TRBV11-2 TRBD2 TGTGCCAGCAATTTAGGGTACGGACAGATGAATCTTACTAGCGGGAGGGCCTCCCCTTACGAGCAGTACTTC CASNLGYGQMNLTSGRASPYEQYF
16 TRBJ2-3 NA TRBV5-6 TRBD1 TGTGCCAGCAGCTGGGCCGGACAGGGGGCAGTGGATACGCAGTATTTT CASSWAGQGAVDTQYF
13 TRBJ1-6 NA TRBV2 NA TGTGCCAGTCTCAGGACGCCCCTTTCACCCCTCCACTTT CASLRTPLSPLHF
15 TRBJ2-2 NA TRBV28 TRBD1 TGTGCCAGCATCAGAGGGGGCTTCGTTGCCGGGGAGCTGTTTTTT CASIRGGFVAGELFF
14 TRBJ1-1 few TRBV6-2/TRBV6-3 NA TGTGCCAGCAGTTACCCGCAGAGGAACACTGAAGCTTTCTTT CASSYPQRNTEAFF
14 TRBJ2-3 NA TRBV4-1 NA TGCGCCAGCAGCCAAGTTAGCGGTCGAGATACGCAGTATTTT CASSQVSGRDTQYF
15 TRBJ2-3 NA TRBV7-2 NA TGTGCCAGCAGCTTAGGGCTAGCCTACACAGATACGCAGTATTTT CASSLGLAYTDTQYF
18 TRBJ2-7 NA TRBV6-2/TRBV6-3 TRBD2 TGTGCCAGCAGTTACTCCCTAGCGGGAGGGGAGGGCTTCTACGAGCAGTACTTC CASSYSLAGGEGFYEQYF
13 TRBJ2-3 once TRBV7-9 NA TGTGCCACCACTCAGGTTTTCACAGATACGCAGTATTTT CATTQVFTDTQYF
17 TRBJ1-2 NA TRBV5-6 NA TGTGCCAGCAGTATAGACAGGACCACCCAAAAGGTCTATGGCTACACCTTC CASSIDRTTQKVYGYTF
15 TRBJ2-5 NA TRBV30 TRBD2 TGTGCCTACTGGACTAGCGGGGAAATGCAAGAGACCCAGTACTTC CAYWTSGEMQETQYF
16 TRBJ2-2 NA TRBV19 TRBD2 TGTGCCAGCAAGCGGGAGGGCCTGGTAAACACCGGGGAGCTGTTTTTT CASKREGLVNTGELFF
14 TRBJ1-2 NA TRBV28 NA TGTGCCAGCAGCACCCCCGGGACATTCTATGGCTACACCTTC CASSTPGTFYGYTF
14 TRBJ2-7 NA TRBV4-2 NA TGTGCCAGCAGCCAAGATACAGGGCCCTACGAGCAGTACTTC CASSQDTGPYEQYF
14 TRBJ2-3 NA TRBV25-1 NA TGTGCCAGCAGAGGTGGTCCCATCACAGATACGCAGTATTTT CASRGGPITDTQYF
11 TRBJ2-2 NA TRBV3-1/TRBV3-2 NA TGTGGATCTGGGAACACCGGGGAGCTGTTTTTT CGSGNTGELFF
13 TRBJ2-7 NA TRBV6-1 NA TGTGCCAGCAGTGAAGAGGTTTCCTACGAGCAGTACTTC CASSEEVSYEQYF